This TCR beta chain was recorded in a study of blood T cell repertoires in COVID-19 (dated by TCRdb to the early 2020s). Background for the entire study: The collaborator samples originated in the United States, Italy and Spain and spanned the acute and convalescent phases of COVID-19. The prospective study material was composed of cDNA or gDNA derived from T cells, B-cell-depleted T cells, or PBMCs. Subjects who had been exposed to COVID-19, were actively infected with it, or had recovered from it provided the deeply sampled blood TCRbeta repertoires that made up the dataset. The repertoires were made available in a free public database intended to serve as a resource for research on the immune response to SARS-CoV-2. The samples were drawn from two sources: the first 160 participants of the ongoing ImmuneRACE study, and fewer than 1,500 subjects contributed by 6 global collaborators. Sample metadata almost always included a de-identified subject ID, COVID-19 status, age in years and sex. Where available, HLA class I and class II types were taken from metadata supplied by the sample provider and were not determined by assay-based typing. Overall results and qualifications from the work: The quantity of clinical and demographic metadata differed by source and by participant and was supplied without curation.

In the prospective study, participants were 18 to 89 years old, resided in approximately 22 geographic areas of the United States, and were enrolled through a virtual design. In the prospective study, cohorts were assigned on the basis of participant-reported clinical history obtained from a screening survey and a study questionnaire. In the prospective study, mobile phlebotomists collected whole blood, serum and a nasopharyngeal or oropharyngeal swab from each participant. Prospective study participants could optionally give additional blood draws and questionnaires over an approximately 2-month period. Before DNA extraction, blood samples from the prospective study were shipped at room temperature or frozen. TCRbeta CDR3 regions were amplified from genomic DNA using the immunoSEQ Assay, a bias-controlled multiplex PCR. The authors processed their data as follows. Within the assay, amplification of reference gene primers was used to estimate how many nucleated cells each sample contained. To quantify the absolute abundance of each unique TCRbeta CDR3 rearrangement, sequence reads were collapsed and filtered. For each sample, productive Simpson clonality was calculated as the square root of Simpson's diversity index over productive rearrangements. TCRdb limited this immuneACCESS table to in-frame rearrangements with V and J called. A share of clones is missing; checked studies link under half to unresolved V genes, and the rest is unexplained. V, J and clone size are taken as reported in that table, and D and trimming were inferred from the DNA itself. This sample holds a few hundred thousand clones; roughly nine tenths were observed only once. The ten largest clones take up approximately 1.2% of the sample.

About this clone: No antigen is known for it. No much larger clone exists at a distance of one base, and base qualities are not known.

The germline V gene gives CDR1 as KGHDR and CDR2 as SFDVKD. Relative to germline, V is 0 bases shorter and J is 0 bases shorter, with 7 bases between their ends. From cysteine to phenylalanine, the CDR3 is 15 amino acids long. Only the CDR3 DNA stays, 45 bases, in frame from base 1. The V gene is TRBV24-1 and the J gene is TRBJ2-5; the best D guess is TRBD1, with 6 bases matching. Sequencing was done on a sample of PBMCs or T cells enriched from blood (not recorded which). This clonotype was obtained from a human donor in a cohort exposed to, infected with or recovered from COVID-19 (not recorded which). The donor label of this sample is uncertain. The CDR3 corresponds to CATSDLRQDQETQYF. The DNA sequence reads TGTGCCACCAGTGATTTGAGACAGGACCAAGAGACCCAGTACTTC.